The source of this TCR beta chain is a study of cytomegalovirus exposure and HLA in healthy donors. Findings and caveats of the study: V- and J-gene trimming in TCR beta was tied to a missense DCLRE1C variant by an analysis performed later. Prior analysis indicated that the majority of TCR beta V segments exhibited productivity approximately 87% or approximately 30% of the time. With further analysis later on, most CMV-associated TCR beta chains appeared HLA-restricted.

The study sampled nominally healthy donors, though unrecorded immune exposures were likely. In regard to this clone: Its antigen is undetermined.

Use of 60 Vbeta and 13 Jbeta primers characterized the PCR. The data were produced by immunoSEQ multiplex PCR, yet TCRdb's version contains in-frame clones alone and is incomplete. In all, the sample yields 160,000 or so clones. With V trimmed by 4 bases and J by 10 bases, 9 bases remained unmatched. CDR1 is SGHRS, CDR2 YFSETQ, per germline. The CDR3 sequence is 14 residues long. The sample was PBMCs. V is TRBV5-1 and J is TRBJ2-1; TRBD1 matches 9 bases. This sequence originates from a man aged 30 to 45 in good health and CMV-seronegative. CDR3 coding DNA: TGCGCCAGCAGCGGGGGACAGGGCGTCGACGAGCAGTTCTTC. As protein: CASSGGQGVDEQFF.